One and the same sample provided the 14 T cell receptor beta chains below, sequenced in a study of blood T cell repertoires in COVID-19. Libraries were prepared by immunoSEQ multiplex PCR; TCRdb keeps only in-frame clonotypes and omits some of them. Of a few hundred thousand clones detected, more than 65% appear once; the ten largest clones hold roughly 3.6%. The sample consisted of PBMCs or T cells enriched from blood (not recorded which). The receptors stem from a man aged 50 to 59 who had recovered from COVID-19.

The chain links TRBV27 to TRBJ2-3, with TRBD1 matching over 7 bases. From germline, CDR1 is MNHEY and CDR2 SMNVEV (reference sequence). The CDR3 extends over 15 amino acids. V dropped 5 bases and J dropped 2; count of bases not matched to a gene: 7. CDR3 coding DNA: TGTGCCAGCAGTATACAGGGGATACCCACAGATACGCAGTATTTT. This sequence encodes CASSIQGIPTDTQYF.

This clone was picked up one time. The chain joins TRBV19 to TRBJ1-5; D is perhaps TRBD1 (5 bases). V was shortened by 0 bases and J by 2 bases, with 8 bases between the two germline ends. This CDR3 comprises 15 residues. The germline V gene has CDR1 LNHDA and CDR2 SQIVND (reference sequence). The CDR3 nucleotides read TGTGCCAGTAGTATAGAGGAGGGGCGCAATCAGCCCCAGCATTTT. Encoded protein: CASSIEEGRNQPQHF.

This chain links TRBV18 with TRBJ2-3; 10 bases align to TRBD2. With 2 bases clipped from V and 8 bases from J, the junction kept 19 bases outside the gene matches. The CDR3 has 19 residues. Germline lookup yields CDR1 KGHSH and CDR2 LQKENI. In DNA form, the CDR3 reads TGTGCCAGCTCACCATCCGCCGGGGGGGATGCTAGCGGGAGCGGTACGCAGTATTTT. It translates to CASSPSAGGDASGSGTQYF.

The chain carries TRBV3-1 (or the pseudogene TRBV3-2) and TRBJ2-3, with TRBD2 identical over 12 bases. Per germline, CDR1 LGHDT and CDR2 YNNKEL (reference sequence). CDR3 size: 17 residues. V shed 2 bases and J 4 bases; nucleotides not matched to a gene: 7. The CDR3 is CASSQLSSGGAADTQYF. In DNA form, the CDR3 reads TGTGCCAGCAGCCAATTATCTAGCGGGGGGGCCGCAGATACGCAGTATTTT.

This clone was seen a handful of times. This chain joins TRBV5-1 and TRBJ1-3, with a possible D match to TRBD1 (5 bases). This CDR3 is 14 amino acids long. Germline CDR1 and CDR2: SGHRS and YFSETQ. Trimming stripped 5 bases from V and 1 base from J, with 10 bases between. The CDR3 region has the DNA TGCGCCAGCAGTCCACAGGATTCTGGAAACACCATATATTTT. Encoded protein: CASSPQDSGNTIYF. The variable domain in full, completed from reference TRBV5-1 and TRBJ1-3, reads KAGVTQTPRYLIKTRGQQVTLSCSPISGHRSVSWYQQTPGQGLQFLFEYFSETQRNKGNFPGRFSGRQFSNSRSEMNVSTLELGDSALYLCASSPQDSGNTIYFGEGSWLTVV.

J is TRBJ2-2 and V is TRBV24-1; tentative D call: TRBD1 (6 bases). The CDR3 runs to 14 residues. The V and J ends lost 7 bases and 2 bases respectively, with 10 bases between them. Germline assignment: CDR1 KGHDR and CDR2 SFDVKD. The CDR3 region is CATRPGQNTGELFF. The CDR3, as DNA: TGTGCCACCAGACCGGGACAAAACACCGGGGAGCTGTTTTTT.

This chain uses TRBV24-1 with TRBJ2-1, with TRBD1 matching over 9 bases. Germline V CDR1 and CDR2: KGHDR, SFDVKD. This CDR3 is built from 14 residues. Trimming removed 7 bases from V and 9 bases from J; junction bases left unmatched: 9. CDR3 sequence: CATSGTGHDREQFF. The CDR3 nucleotides are TGTGCCACCAGCGGGACAGGGCACGATCGTGAGCAGTTCTTC.

The chain carries TRBV29-1 and TRBJ2-1, with 11 bases identical to TRBD2. Germline assignment: CDR1 SQVTM and CDR2 ANQGSEA. Germline trimming cut 6 bases from V and 6 bases from J; bases unmatched to any gene: 10. The CDR3 is 15 amino acids. The CDR3 DNA reads TGCAGCGTGGCAGGGACTAGCGGAAATCCCAATGAGCAGTTCTTC. Encoded protein: CSVAGTSGNPNEQFF.

The chain links TRBV3-1 (or the pseudogene TRBV3-2) to TRBJ2-7; D perhaps matches TRBD1 (5 bases). This CDR3 is built from 14 residues. V shed 3 bases and J shed 5 bases, with 14 bases lying between them. CDR1 and CDR2 (germline): LGHDT, YNNKEL (reference sequence). CDR3 bases: TGTGCCAGCAGCCATAAGGGGATAGTCAACGAGCAGTACTTC. Protein: CASSHKGIVNEQYF.

The rearrangement uses TRBV20-1 and TRBJ1-1; D unclear. Trimming removed 6 bases at V and 8 bases at J, with 13 bases between. There are 11 residues in the CDR3. Germline CDR1 DFQATT, CDR2 SNEGSKA (reference sequence). The CDR3 DNA follows: TGCAGTGCCAGTCAACTTTTGGAAGCTTTCTTT. Protein sequence: CSASQLLEAFF.

V is TRBV2 and J is TRBJ1-5; 9 nucleotides line up with TRBD1. Germline trimming cut 6 bases from V and 3 bases from J; bases unmatched to any gene: 6. Germline CDR1 is SNHLY and CDR2 is FYNNEI. The CDR3 is made up of 15 amino acids. This chain's CDR3 is CASRAGTGTNQPQHF. The CDR3 region has the DNA TGTGCCAGCAGAGCCGGGACAGGGACCAATCAGCCCCAGCATTTT.

V and J are TRBV6-2 or TRBV6-3 and TRBJ2-7; 11 bases fit TRBD2. The CDR3 runs 15 residues. V was pared by 5 bases and J by 3 bases, with 6 bases of the junction left unmatched. Germline V gene lookup returns CDR1 MNHEY and CDR2 SVGEGT. The CDR3 sequence: CASSRRTSGLYEQYF. The DNA of the CDR3 is TGTGCCAGCAGTCGCCGGACTAGCGGGCTCTACGAGCAGTACTTC.

This chain connects TRBV11-1 to TRBJ2-1; maybe TRBD2 (6 bases). Deletions cut 5 bases from V and 8 bases from J, with 10 bases between. Germline V gene lookup returns CDR1 SGHAT and CDR2 FQDESV (reference sequence). CDR3 length: 12 amino acids. CDR3 in amino acids: CASSKTGDEQFF. CDR3 DNA: TGTGCCAGCAGCAAAACGGGGGATGAGCAGTTCTTC.

This clone was counted once. This chain joins TRBV14 and TRBJ1-2, with a possible D match to TRBD1 (6 bases). The CDR3 covers 15 residues. Trimming removed 4 bases at V and 4 bases at J, with 16 bases between. CDR1 SGHDN and CDR2 FVKESK come from the germline V gene. DNA for the CDR3: TGTGCCAGCAGCCCCATACAGGGACCTATCTATGGCTACACCTTC. This translates into CASSPIQGPIYGYTF.